Listed here are 28 T cell receptor beta chains from one sample, sequenced in a study of cytomegalovirus exposure and HLA in healthy donors. PCR used 60 Vbeta primers and 13 Jbeta primers. Produced via immunoSEQ multiplex PCR; TCRdb's table is partial and in-frame only. Among roughly 150,000 clones listed, 80% to 90% were seen once. The sample consisted of PBMCs. The receptors originated from a male donor in good health and CMV-seronegative.

The chain uses TRBV19 and TRBJ2-1, with 10 bases matching TRBD2. The germline gives CDR1 LNHDA, CDR2 SQIVND (reference sequence). V lost 4 bases to trimming and J lost 6 bases; unmatched junction nucleotides: 15. The CDR3 has 18 residues. Here the CDR3 reads CASSTWTSGPDPPNEQFF. DNA of the CDR3: TGTGCCAGTAGTACTTGGACTAGCGGTCCGGACCCACCCAATGAGCAGTTCTTC.

This clone was picked up a small number of times. The J gene is TRBJ1-4, the V gene TRBV7-9; 7 bases align to TRBD1. The V segment lost 5 bases and the J segment 8 bases; nucleotides outside the gene matches: 11. Germline CDR1 and CDR2: SEHNR and FQNEAQ (reference sequence). CDR3 length: 15 residues. This CDR3 reads CASSKTTGIYEKLFF. In nucleotides, the CDR3 is TGTGCCAGCAGCAAGACGACAGGGATTTACGAAAAACTGTTTTTT.

The chain joins TRBV23-1 to TRBJ1-2; no definite D call. TRBV23-1 is designated an ORF whose function remains uncertain. The CDR3 sequence is 13 residues long. V shed 1 base and J shed 7 bases, with 10 bases lying between them. CDR3 in DNA: TGCGCCAGCAGTCAATGGGGAGGTTCTGGCTACACCTTC. This codes for CASSQWGGSGYTF.

This chain connects TRBV13 to TRBJ2-3; 9 bases align to TRBD2. This CDR3 is built from 16 residues. Germline V CDR1 and CDR2: PRHDT, FYEKMQ (reference sequence). The V gene end was trimmed by 5 bases and the J gene end by 3 bases; junction bases not matched to a gene: 9. The CDR3 region is CASSATGTSPTDTQYF. CDR3 DNA sequence: TGTGCCAGCAGCGCTACCGGGACTAGCCCAACAGATACGCAGTATTTT. Together with reference TRBV13 and TRBJ2-3, the CDR3 gives the full variable domain: AAGVIQSPRHLIKEKRETATLKCYPIPRHDTVYWYQQGPGQDPQFLISFYEKMQSDKGSIPDRFSAQQFSDYHSELNMSSLELGDSALYFCASSATGTSPTDTQYFGPGTRLTVL.

The chain is built from TRBV27 and TRBJ1-5, with 9 bases matching TRBD1. The CDR3 is 16 amino acids. CDR1 is MNHEY, CDR2 SMNVEV, per germline (reference sequence). The V gene end was trimmed by 6 bases and the J gene end by 1 base; junction bases not matched to a gene: 7. The CDR3 loop reads CASSRWTGESNQPQHF. CDR3 DNA sequence: TGTGCCAGCAGCCGTTGGACAGGGGAGAGCAATCAGCCCCAGCATTTT.

At least ten counts were recorded for this clone. The chain employs TRBV5-4 and TRBJ2-7; D perhaps matches TRBD1 (8 bases). This CDR3 is built from 14 residues. Germline V lookup: CDR1 SGHNT, CDR2 YYREEE (reference sequence). With 4 bases removed from V and 5 bases from J, the gap between germline ends came to 16 bases. Written as DNA, the CDR3 is TGTGCCAGCAGCGAACAGGGGGGGTATAACGAGCAGTACTTC. Its translation: CASSEQGGYNEQYF.

This clone appeared once. The V gene is TRBV30, the J gene TRBJ2-2, with a tentative D call TRBD1 (5 bases). Germline CDR1 reads GTSNPN; CDR2 reads SVGIG (reference sequence). CDR3 length: 15 amino acids. V lost 0 bases, J lost 0 bases, and 8 bases lay in between. The CDR3 region is CAWSVLGPNTGELFF. CDR3 coding DNA: TGTGCCTGGAGTGTACTGGGGCCGAACACCGGGGAGCTGTTTTTT.

The chain employs TRBV6-5 and TRBJ1-1; D unclear. The germline V and J ends were trimmed by 6 bases and 3 bases, with 14 bases remaining between them. The CDR3 totals 14 residues. Germline V lookup: CDR1 MNHEY, CDR2 SVGAGI. CDR3 nucleotide sequence: TGTGCCAGCAGCCGCGGGTCCTTGGACACTGAAGCTTTCTTT. Its translation is CASSRGSLDTEAFF.

CDR3 bases: TGTGCCTGGAGTGTCGGACTAGCGGGGGGCGTGTTCGGGGAGACCCAGTACTTC. Translation gives CAWSVGLAGGVFGETQYF. V and J are TRBV30 and TRBJ2-5, with 14 bases matching TRBD2. The CDR3 extends over 18 amino acids. Trimming took 0 bases from V and 5 from J; bases not matched to a gene: 11. The V gene's germline CDR1 is GTSNPN and CDR2 SVGIG (reference sequence).

The chain uses TRBV11-2 and TRBJ2-3; no firm D call. Deletions cut 0 bases from V and 1 base from J, with 5 bases between. The CDR3 length is 14 residues. The germline V gene has CDR1 SGHAT and CDR2 FQNNGV. DNA for the CDR3: TGTGCCAGCAGCTTAGATCGGGGCACAGATACGCAGTATTTT. This sequence encodes CASSLDRGTDTQYF.

The chain recombines TRBV27 with TRBJ2-7; 10 positions agree with TRBD2. With V trimmed by 3 bases and J by 4 bases, 3 bases remained unmatched. The CDR3 covers 14 residues. Germline CDR1 is MNHEY and CDR2 is SMNVEV (reference sequence). The CDR3 sequence: CASSLLAGDYEQYF. CDR3 bases: TGTGCCAGCAGTTTGCTAGCGGGAGATTACGAGCAGTACTTC.

The chain uses TRBV4-2 and TRBJ2-3, with D perhaps matching TRBD1 (5 bases). V dropped 0 bases and J dropped 4 bases, with 11 bases sitting between them. Germline V gene sequence: CDR1 LGHNA, CDR2 YNFKEQ. CDR3 length equals 15 residues. The CDR3 is CASSQDPGLADTQYF. The DNA for the CDR3 is TGTGCCAGCAGCCAAGATCCAGGGCTGGCAGATACGCAGTATTTT.

The genes are TRBV9 and TRBJ2-1; 8 bases line up with TRBD2. J gave up 6 bases and V 6 bases, and 11 bases lay outside the gene matches. The CDR3 contains 15 residues. Germline V CDR1 and CDR2: SGDLS, YYNGEE. CDR3: CASNTVGGERNEQFF. CDR3 DNA sequence: TGTGCCAGCAATACTGTCGGGGGGGAGCGCAATGAGCAGTTCTTC. The variable domain in full, completed from reference TRBV9 and TRBJ2-1, reads DSGVTQTPKHLITATGQRVTLRCSPRSGDLSVYWYQQSLDQGLQFLIQYYNGEERAKGNILERFSAQQFPDLHSELNLSSLELGDSALYFCASNTVGGERNEQFFGPGTRLTVL.

The DNA for the CDR3 is TGTGCCAGCAGCTTAGCCAGTCAAGAGACCCAGTACTTC. This gives the protein CASSLASQETQYF. This chain uses TRBV7-3 with TRBJ2-5; unclear D gene. Germline assignment: CDR1 SGHTA and CDR2 FQGTGA. The V end lost 2 bases, the J end lost 2 bases, and 6 bases lay between the germline ends. The CDR3 length is 13 residues.

This chain uses TRBV7-6 with TRBJ1-3; maybe TRBD1 (6 bases). Between the trimmed V and J ends, which lost 4 bases and 4 bases, there was a span of 17 bases. From germline, CDR1 is SGHVS and CDR2 FNYEAQ. The CDR3 runs to 16 residues. The CDR3 nucleotides read TGTGCCAGCAGCTCCCAGACGGACAGAGGAGGAAACACCATATATTTT. This sequence encodes CASSSQTDRGGNTIYF.

J is TRBJ2-1 and V is TRBV7-9, with unresolved D. Germline-derived CDR1 and CDR2 are SEHNR and FQNEAQ (reference sequence). The CDR3 has 16 residues. Deletions cut 1 base from V and 3 bases from J, with 13 bases between. CDR3 bases: TGTGCCAGCAGCTTAGAACTGAGCGTAGGCTACAATGAGCAGTTCTTC. Translated: CASSLELSVGYNEQFF. Full variable domain (rest looked up from reference TRBV7-9 and TRBJ2-1): DTGVSQNPRHKITKRGQNVTFRCDPISEHNRLYWYRQTLGQGPEFLTYFQNEAQLEKSRLLSDRFSAERPKGSFSTLEIQRTEQGDSAMYLCASSLELSVGYNEQFFGPGTRLTVL.

V gene TRBV27 combines with J gene TRBJ2-7, with a tentative D call TRBD1 (6 bases). The germline V gene has CDR1 MNHEY and CDR2 SMNVEV (reference sequence). The ends were cut back, 5 bases at V and 4 bases at J, with 12 bases in the middle. The CDR3 spans 13 residues. In DNA form, the CDR3 reads TGTGCCAGCAGTCCTACAGGGTCGTACGAGCAGTACTTC. It is translated as CASSPTGSYEQYF.

The rearrangement uses TRBV5-1 and TRBJ2-1; a weak D match, TRBD2 (6 bases). The CDR3 has 17 residues. V was shortened by 4 bases and J by 1 base, with 18 bases between the two germline ends. Per the germline V gene, CDR1 is SGHRS and CDR2 is YFSETQ. This CDR3 reads CASSQPRDFLSYNEQFF. In DNA form, the CDR3 reads TGCGCCAGCAGCCAACCCCGGGACTTCCTATCCTACAATGAGCAGTTCTTC.

The chain links TRBV7-2 to TRBJ1-5, with TRBD1 matching over 8 bases. CDR1 is SGHTA and CDR2 is FQGNSA in the germline V gene. Trimming removed 4 bases from V and 2 bases from J; junction bases left unmatched: 4. There are 15 residues in the CDR3. The CDR3 DNA follows: TGTGCCAGCAGCTGGCAGACAGGGGGCAATCAGCCCCAGCATTTT. Amino acids: CASSWQTGGNQPQHF.

This chain connects TRBV9 to TRBJ2-1, with 9 nucleotides matching TRBD2. This CDR3 is 16 amino acids long. V was clipped by 7 bases and J by 2 bases; unmatched bases: 10. Germline CDR1 reads SGDLS; CDR2 reads YYNGEE. As DNA, the CDR3 is TGTGCCAGCGGGGGGAGCGGGAGGCCCCCCTACAATGAGCAGTTCTTC. It is translated as CASGGSGRPPYNEQFF.

This chain uses TRBV30 with TRBJ2-6; a weak D match, TRBD1 (6 bases). The ends were cut back, 2 bases at V and 0 bases at J, with 20 bases in the middle. The length of the CDR3 is 19 residues. The germline V gene encodes CDR1 GTSNPN and CDR2 SVGIG (reference sequence). CDR3 region: CAWSLPPGAYSSGANVLTF. The CDR3 DNA follows: TGTGCCTGGAGTTTACCCCCAGGGGCCTATAGCTCTGGGGCCAACGTCCTGACTTTC. Full variable domain (remainder filled in from reference TRBV30 and TRBJ2-6): SQTIHQWPATLVQPVGSPLSLECTVEGTSNPNLYWYRQAAGRGLQLLFYSVGIGQISSEVPQNLSASRPQDRQFILSSKKLLLSDSGFYLCAWSLPPGAYSSGANVLTFGAGSRLTVL.

Details on this clone: This specimen includes other DNA sequences encoding the same CDR3. This rearrangement joins TRBV6-6 to TRBJ2-1, with a weak D call TRBD2 (5 bases). V dropped 5 bases and J dropped 0 bases, with 5 bases sitting between them. Germline CDR1 reads MNHNY; CDR2 reads SVGAGI (reference sequence). The CDR3 totals 13 residues. The CDR3 loop reads CASSRDSYNEQFF. The CDR3 DNA is TGTGCCAGCAGTCGGGACTCCTACAATGAGCAGTTCTTC.

The chain combines TRBV30 with TRBJ2-7; no clear D. CDR3 length: 16 amino acids. V lost 2 bases, J lost 3 bases, and 20 bases lay in between. CDR1 GTSNPN and CDR2 SVGIG come from the germline V gene (reference sequence). In nucleotides, the CDR3 is TGTGCCTGGAGTTCCCTACCCGCTAATCGATTCTACGAGCAGTACTTC. It specifies CAWSSLPANRFYEQYF.

The V gene is TRBV6-1, the J gene TRBJ2-7; 9 bases map to TRBD1. The V gene end was trimmed by 10 bases and the J gene end by 6 bases; junction bases not matched to a gene: 7. CDR1 and CDR2 (germline): MNHNS, SASEGT. This CDR3 spans 12 amino acids. The DNA of the CDR3 is TGTGCCATTGGACAGGGGATGGGCGAGCAGTACTTC. It codes for CAIGQGMGEQYF.

J is TRBJ2-2 and V is TRBV18, with D perhaps matching TRBD1 (6 bases). CDR1 is KGHSH, CDR2 LQKENI, per germline. The CDR3 has 13 amino acids. V lost 4 bases, J lost 6 bases, and 9 bases lay in between. The DNA of the CDR3 is TGTGCCAGCTCACGAACAGGGTCCGGGGAGCTGTTTTTT. The encoded protein is CASSRTGSGELFF.

The count of this clone is one. The CDR3 bases are TGTGCCAGCAGCTTAAGTTCGGACACCCAGCAGTTCTTC. Amino acids: CASSLSSDTQQFF. This sequence joins TRBV7-3 and TRBJ2-1, with a possible D match to TRBD1 (5 bases). Germline CDR1 and CDR2: SGHTA and FQGTGA. Deletions cut 1 base from V and 11 bases from J, with 12 bases between. There are 13 residues in the CDR3. Using reference TRBV7-3 and TRBJ2-1 for the parts outside the CDR3, the full variable domain is GAGVSQTPSNKVTEKGKYVELRCDPISGHTALYWYRQSLGQGPEFLIYFQGTGAADDSGLPNDRFFAVRPEGSVSTLKIQRTERGDSAVYLCASSLSSDTQQFFGPGTRLTVL.

This clone was recorded once. The rearrangement uses TRBV7-9 and TRBJ2-7; 7 bases match TRBD2. CDR3 size: 14 residues. V lost 0 bases and J lost 2; bases outside the gene matches: 1. Germline lookup yields CDR1 SEHNR and CDR2 FQNEAQ (reference sequence). CDR3: CASSLAGGAYEQYF. The CDR3 DNA is TGTGCCAGCAGCTTAGCTGGGGGGGCCTACGAGCAGTACTTC.

The chain carries TRBV30 and TRBJ1-1; 7 nucleotides agree with TRBD1. J lost 0 bases, V lost 3 bases, and 4 bases had no gene match. CDR1 is GTSNPN, CDR2 SVGIG, per germline (reference sequence). The CDR3 is 14 amino acids. CDR3: CAWSKGQMNTEAFF. The CDR3 coding sequence is TGTGCCTGGAGCAAGGGACAGATGAACACTGAAGCTTTCTTT.